Listed here are 27 T cell receptor delta chains from one sample, sequenced in a study of human gamma delta and Vdelta1 T cells. TCRdb re-analyzed the PCR reads via CATT. The table lists some 6,500 delta-chain clones, 30% to 45% of them singletons. What these receptors recognize is not known. Sequenced sample: Vdelta1 gamma-delta T cells from blood grown in culture (DOT cells). The receptors come from a human donor in good health.

Turning to this clone: It may be a read error: a sequence one base away is much more abundant. This sample includes further DNA sequences coding for the same CDR3. This chain joins TRDV1 and TRDJ1, with TRDD3 identical over 10 bases. The CDR3 has 21 residues. The germline V gene has CDR1 TSWWSYY and CDR2 QGS. CDR3 nucleotides: TGTGCTCTTGGAGAACCCCGGCCTTCCCGGGGCCACTGGGGGATCGTCGATAAACTCATCTTT. It specifies CALGEPRPSRGHWGIVDKLIF.

This clone was picked up a small number of times. The chain employs TRDV1 and TRDJ1, with D possibly being TRDD3 (5 bases). This CDR3 comprises 23 residues. V was cut by 6 bases and J by 5 bases, with 43 bases left in between. Germline V CDR1 and CDR2: TSWWSYY, QGS. CDR3 sequence: CALGGLFRLSGFHLAGPGDKLIF. CDR3 nucleotide sequence: TGTGCTCTTGGAGGACTTTTCCGCCTTTCCGGCTTTCATTTGGCTGGGCCTGGGGATAAACTCATCTTT.

This clone was observed a few times. This chain uses TRDV1 with TRDJ1; 11 nucleotides agree with TRDD3. The V gene end was trimmed by 4 bases and the J gene end by 4 bases; junction bases not matched to a gene: 26. Germline assignment: CDR1 TSWWSYY and CDR2 QGS. This CDR3 spans 22 amino acids. The CDR3 protein is CALGGPRPSLIYWGITGDKLIF. CDR3 nucleotide sequence: TGTGCTCTTGGGGGCCCTCGGCCTTCCTTAATATACTGGGGGATAACCGGCGATAAACTCATCTTT.

By proportion, this clone is medium-sized. The chain employs TRDV1 and TRDJ3, with 8 positions matching TRDD3. CDR3 length equals 19 residues. The germline CDR1 and CDR2 sequences are TSWWSYY and QGS. V was clipped by 1 base and J by 2 bases; unmatched bases: 7. Here the CDR3 reads CALGERSWGTPWDTRQMFF. The CDR3 nucleotides are TGTGCTCTTGGGGAACGAAGCTGGGGGACACCCTGGGACACCCGACAGATGTTTTTC.

The chain combines TRDV1 with TRDJ1, with 8 bases fitting TRDD3. Germline CDR1 TSWWSYY, CDR2 QGS. This CDR3 has 21 residues. Trimming cost V 4 bases and J 4 bases; bases outside gene matches: 26. In DNA form, the CDR3 reads TGTGCTCTTGGGGGCCCGTTCCTCCGGGGGATAATAAGTTACACAATCGATAAACTCATCTTT. Protein: CALGGPFLRGIISYTIDKLIF.

This clone came up a few times. The V gene is TRDV1, the J gene TRDJ1; 11 bases align to TRDD3. This CDR3 contains 19 residues. Germline CDR1 reads TSWWSYY; CDR2 reads QGS. Trimming at V came to 4 bases and at J to 9 bases, leaving 22 bases not matched to a gene. The chain's CDR3 is CALGVETWLGDTEVSELIF. The CDR3 nucleotides are TGTGCTCTTGGGGTAGAAACCTGGCTGGGGGATACTGAGGTTTCAGAACTCATCTTT.

Sample share makes this clone medium-sized. The V and J genes are TRDV1 and TRDJ1; tentatively, D is TRDD3 (5 bases). The CDR3 spans 17 residues. Trimming took 2 bases from V and 0 from J, leaving 16 bases between them. CDR1 is TSWWSYY, CDR2 QGS, per germline. The CDR3 DNA is TGTGCTCTTGGGGAAAATGGTTGGGGACCGTACACCGATAAACTCATCTTT. As protein: CALGENGWGPYTDKLIF.

The chain combines TRDV1 with TRDJ1; 11 nucleotides line up with TRDD3. Germline V gene sequence: CDR1 TSWWSYY, CDR2 QGS. J gave up 1 base and V 4 bases, and 17 bases lay outside the gene matches. CDR3 size: 20 residues. CDR3 residues: CALGGKGTDWGIRSTDKLIF. As DNA, the CDR3 is TGTGCTCTTGGGGGAAAAGGAACGGATTGGGGGATACGGTCCACCGATAAACTCATCTTT.

This chain links TRDV1 with TRDJ1; 11 bases fit TRDD3. From germline, CDR1 is TSWWSYY and CDR2 QGS. This CDR3 comprises 27 residues. V lost 5 bases and J lost 2; bases outside the gene matches: 40. The chain's CDR3 is CALGTKSPFPPNCYWGIRGRQTDKLIF. The CDR3, as DNA: TGTGCTCTTGGGACGAAGTCCCCATTCCCTCCTAATTGCTACTGGGGGATAAGGGGGAGGCAAACCGATAAACTCATCTTT.

V usage is TRDV1 and J usage is TRDJ1; 10 bases line up with TRDD3. The CDR3 consists of 25 residues. The V and J ends lost 5 bases and 0 bases, in that order; junction bases with no gene match: 33. Germline CDR1 is TSWWSYY and CDR2 is QGS. The CDR3 DNA follows: TGTGCTCTTGGGAGAATCACACCACCTTTTGAGACCCGCTGGGGGATAAAAAAGGACACCGATAAACTCATCTTT. This sequence encodes CALGRITPPFETRWGIKKDTDKLIF.

This clone was recorded once. This likely traces to a read error, being one base from a far larger clone. V is TRDV1 and J is TRDJ1, with 10 positions matching TRDD3. The CDR3 has 16 residues. Germline lookup yields CDR1 TSWWSYY and CDR2 QGS. Trimming took 4 bases from V and 10 from J; bases not matched to a gene: 15. The CDR3 DNA reads TGTGCTCTTGGGGCCCCCCGCTTCCTGGGGGATATGAGACTCATCTTT. As protein: CALGAPRFLGDMRLIF.

The chain is built from TRDV1 and TRDJ1, with 8 bases that match TRDD3. This CDR3 contains 20 residues. Looked up from germline, CDR1 is TSWWSYY and CDR2 is QGS. J lost 0 bases, V lost 1 base, and 16 bases had no gene match. The CDR3 DNA reads as TGTGCTCTTGGGGAACCCCTTTGGGAATGGGGATACAGGGACACCGATAAACTCATCTTT. This encodes CALGEPLWEWGYRDTDKLIF.

The rearrangement links TRDV1 to TRDJ1, with 9 bases aligning to TRDD3. Germline-derived CDR1 and CDR2 are TSWWSYY and QGS. The CDR3 has 19 residues. Germline trimming cut 2 bases from V and 0 bases from J; bases unmatched to any gene: 13. The CDR3 protein is CALGETTLVGDRHTDKLIF. In nucleotides, the CDR3 is TGTGCTCTTGGGGAAACTACGTTGGTGGGGGATAGACACACCGATAAACTCATCTTT.

The chain has TRDV1 and TRDJ1; TRDD2 matches at 8 bases. Germline trimming cut 4 bases from V and 0 bases from J; bases unmatched to any gene: 22. CDR1 and CDR2 from the germline V gene are TSWWSYY and QGS. The CDR3 totals 21 residues. CDR3 protein: CALGAYHATSYSFSYTDKLIF. In DNA form, the CDR3 reads TGTGCTCTTGGGGCGTATCACGCCACTTCCTACAGTTTTTCGTACACCGATAAACTCATCTTT.

J is TRDJ1 and V is TRDV1; 7 nucleotides align to TRDD3. This CDR3 has 21 residues. Germline V CDR1 and CDR2: TSWWSYY, QGS. V trimming: 2 bases; J trimming: 0 bases; junction bases outside the gene matches: 21. The CDR3 DNA follows: TGTGCTCTTGGGGAAGGTGGATTCTCCCGGGGATATTCAATGTACACCGATAAACTCATCTTT. Residues: CALGEGGFSRGYSMYTDKLIF.

This clone was picked up a small number of times. Different DNA sequences within this sample yield the same CDR3. The V gene is TRDV1, the J gene TRDJ1, with D tentatively TRDD3 (5 bases). V gave up 1 base and J gave up 6 bases, with 15 bases separating them. CDR1 TSWWSYY and CDR2 QGS come from the germline V gene. CDR3 size: 15 residues. CDR3 amino acids: CALGEQGHYTHKLIF. The CDR3 DNA sequence: TGTGCTCTTGGGGAACAGGGACACTATACGCATAAACTCATCTTT.

This chain links TRDV1 with TRDJ1, with a weak D call TRDD2 (6 bases). In germline, CDR1 is TSWWSYY, CDR2 QGS. There are 18 residues in the CDR3. V lost 4 bases and J lost 3, with 24 bases in between. CDR3 loop: CALGGPGLPSFRADKLIF. CDR3 nucleotide sequence: TGTGCTCTTGGGGGGCCTGGCCTTCCGAGCTTCAGGGCCGATAAACTCATCTTT.

The chain is built from TRDV1 and TRDJ1; TRDD2 agrees at 8 bases. J lost 5 bases, V lost 0 bases, and 17 bases had no gene match. Germline values: CDR1 TSWWSYY, CDR2 QGS. The CDR3 has 19 residues. CDR3 bases: TGTGCTCTTGGGGAACTTTCCCTTCCTAGGTGGTACGCCGGGGATAAACTCATCTTT. Its translation: CALGELSLPRWYAGDKLIF.

The chain couples TRDV1 to TRDJ1; 8 bases match TRDD3. This CDR3 comprises 15 residues. Germline V lookup: CDR1 TSWWSYY, CDR2 QGS. J gave up 7 bases and V 2 bases, and 9 bases lay outside the gene matches. For the CDR3, the DNA is TGTGCTCTTGGGGAATTTGAGGGATACGCAGGTAAACTCATCTTT. It specifies CALGEFEGYAGKLIF.

The rearrangement links TRDV1 to TRDJ1; no reliable D call. The V end was cut by 11 bases, the J end by 2 bases, with 21 bases between. The CDR3 is made up of 15 amino acids. Germline V CDR1 and CDR2: TSWWSYY, QGS. CDR3 residues: CAIERRARTTDKLIF. DNA of the CDR3: TGTGCTATTGAGAGGAGGGCCCGCACTACCGATAAACTCATCTTT.

This clone appeared a single time. This could be a read error, since a much larger clone is one nucleotide away. The chain couples TRDV1 to TRDJ1; D is uncertain. This CDR3 has 18 residues. Germline V gene lookup returns CDR1 TSWWSYY and CDR2 QGS. CDR3 sequence reads: CALGATNEPYRYTDKRIF. CDR3 sequence (DNA): TGTGCTCTTGGGGCCACGAATGAGCCATACCGGTACACCGATAAACGCATCTTT.

The V and J genes are TRDV1 and TRDJ1; a weak D match, TRDD3 (6 bases). V was trimmed by 2 bases and J by 0 bases, leaving 25 bases between them. Germline V gene sequence: CDR1 TSWWSYY, CDR2 QGS. This CDR3 is built from 20 residues. The CDR3 here is CALGESGFNLRGRDTDKLIF. The DNA of the CDR3 is TGTGCTCTTGGGGAATCCGGATTCAACCTGCGGGGGAGAGACACCGATAAACTCATCTTT.

This chain connects TRDV1 to TRDJ1, with D hard to call. V was cut by 8 bases and J by 0 bases, with 19 bases left in between. This CDR3 has 16 amino acids. Germline V gene lookup returns CDR1 TSWWSYY and CDR2 QGS. This chain's CDR3 is CALYSKSILYTDKLIF. The CDR3 nucleotides are TGTGCTCTTTATTCCAAATCAATTCTGTACACCGATAAACTCATCTTT.

The chain uses TRDV1 and TRDJ1, with D hard to call. Germline V gives CDR1 TSWWSYY, CDR2 QGS. Between the trimmed V and J ends, which lost 2 bases and 0 bases, there was a span of 13 bases. The CDR3 is 16 residues long. The CDR3 DNA reads as TGTGCTCTTGGGGAATGTGTGGAGTGCGACACCGATAAACTCATCTTT. This encodes CALGECVECDTDKLIF.

The gene calls are TRDV1 and TRDJ1; possibly TRDD3 for D (6 bases). CDR1 and CDR2 (germline): TSWWSYY, QGS. V lost 3 bases and J lost 0, with 20 bases in between. The CDR3 has 18 amino acids. CDR3 amino acids: CALGEYYAGDLYTDKLIF. CDR3 DNA sequence: TGTGCTCTTGGGGAGTACTACGCTGGGGATCTTTACACCGATAAACTCATCTTT.

The genes are TRDV1 and TRDJ3; 8 bases match TRDD3. With V trimmed by 4 bases and J by 0 bases, 17 bases remained unmatched. Germline-derived CDR1 and CDR2 are TSWWSYY and QGS. This CDR3 comprises 22 residues. CDR3 sequence: CALGAPGTGGLRSSWDTRQMFF. The DNA of the CDR3 is TGTGCTCTTGGGGCTCCCGGTACTGGGGGGTTGCGGAGCTCCTGGGACACCCGACAGATGTTTTTC.

This clone is classed as medium-sized. J is TRDJ1 and V is TRDV1, with 13 positions matching TRDD3. The junction had 15 bases not matched to a gene; V was cut back by 2 bases and J by 3 bases. This CDR3 is built from 20 residues. Germline V gives CDR1 TSWWSYY, CDR2 QGS. Here the CDR3 DNA reads TGTGCTCTTGGGGAAATCCGGCCCTACCGTACTGGGGGATACGCCGATAAACTCATCTTT. This codes for CALGEIRPYRTGGYADKLIF.